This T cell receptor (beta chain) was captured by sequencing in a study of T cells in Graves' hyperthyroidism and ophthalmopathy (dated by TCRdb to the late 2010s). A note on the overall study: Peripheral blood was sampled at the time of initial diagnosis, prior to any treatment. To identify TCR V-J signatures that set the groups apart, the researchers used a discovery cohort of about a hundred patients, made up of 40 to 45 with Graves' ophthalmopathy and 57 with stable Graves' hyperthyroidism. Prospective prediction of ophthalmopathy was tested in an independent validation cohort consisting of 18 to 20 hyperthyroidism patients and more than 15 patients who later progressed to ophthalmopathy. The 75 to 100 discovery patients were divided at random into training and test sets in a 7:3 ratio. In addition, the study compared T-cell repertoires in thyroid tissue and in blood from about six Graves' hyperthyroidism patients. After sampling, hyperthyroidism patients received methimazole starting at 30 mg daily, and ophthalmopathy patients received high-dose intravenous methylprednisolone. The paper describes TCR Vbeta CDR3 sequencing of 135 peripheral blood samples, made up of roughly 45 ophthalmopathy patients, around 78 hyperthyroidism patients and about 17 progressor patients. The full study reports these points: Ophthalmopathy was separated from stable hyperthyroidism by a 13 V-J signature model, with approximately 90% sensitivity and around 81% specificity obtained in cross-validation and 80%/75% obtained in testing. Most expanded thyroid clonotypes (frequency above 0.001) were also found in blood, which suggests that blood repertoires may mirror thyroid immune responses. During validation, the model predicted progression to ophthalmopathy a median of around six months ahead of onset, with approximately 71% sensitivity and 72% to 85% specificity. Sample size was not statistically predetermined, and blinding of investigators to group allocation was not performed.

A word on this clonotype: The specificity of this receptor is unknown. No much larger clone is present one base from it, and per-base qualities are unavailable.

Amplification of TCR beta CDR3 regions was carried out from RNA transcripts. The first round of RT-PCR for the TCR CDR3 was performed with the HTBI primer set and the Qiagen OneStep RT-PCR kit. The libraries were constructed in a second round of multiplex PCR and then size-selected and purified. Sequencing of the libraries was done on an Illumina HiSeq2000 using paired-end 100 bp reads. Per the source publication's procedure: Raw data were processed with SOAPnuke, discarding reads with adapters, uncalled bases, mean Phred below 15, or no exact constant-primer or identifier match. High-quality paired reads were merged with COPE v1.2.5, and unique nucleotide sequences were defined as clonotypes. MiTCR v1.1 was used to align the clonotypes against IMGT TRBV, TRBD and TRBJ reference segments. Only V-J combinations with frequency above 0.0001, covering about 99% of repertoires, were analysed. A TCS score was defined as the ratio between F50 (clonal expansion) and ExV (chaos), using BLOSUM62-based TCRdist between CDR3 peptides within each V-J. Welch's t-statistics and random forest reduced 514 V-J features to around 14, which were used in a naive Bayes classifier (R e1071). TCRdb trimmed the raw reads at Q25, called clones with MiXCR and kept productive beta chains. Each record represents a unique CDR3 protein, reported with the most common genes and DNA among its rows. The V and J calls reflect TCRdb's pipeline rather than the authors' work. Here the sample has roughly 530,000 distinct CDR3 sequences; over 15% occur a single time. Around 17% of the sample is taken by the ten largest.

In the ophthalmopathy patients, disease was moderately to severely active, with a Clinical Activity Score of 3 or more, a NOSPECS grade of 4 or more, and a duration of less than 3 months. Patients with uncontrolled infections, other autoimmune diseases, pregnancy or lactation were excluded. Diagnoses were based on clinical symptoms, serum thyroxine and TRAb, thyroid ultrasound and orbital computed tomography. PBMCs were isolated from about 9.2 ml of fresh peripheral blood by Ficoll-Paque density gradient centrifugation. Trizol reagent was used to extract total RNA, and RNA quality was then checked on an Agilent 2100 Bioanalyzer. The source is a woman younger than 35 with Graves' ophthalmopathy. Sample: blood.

CDR3 region: CASSRSRDREFEAFF. Here is the DNA: TGTGCCAGTAGTAGGTCCCGGGACAGGGAATTTGAAGCTTTCTTT. The V and J genes are TRBV19 and TRBJ1-1, and 9 junctional nucleotides match TRBD1. The germline V gene (reference sequence) yields LNHDA for CDR1 and SQIVND for CDR2. Germline trimming: 4 bases from V, 7 bases from J; junction bases outside gene matches: 10. The CDR3, from cysteine to phenylalanine, totals 15 residues. This entry keeps only the CDR3 DNA: 45 bases, framed from base 1.